Described below is a single T cell receptor (beta chain) sequence and its context. The CDR3 is 15 amino acids. Per germline, CDR1 LNHDA and CDR2 SQIVND (reference sequence). V lost 3 bases and J 0 bases, leaving 8 bases between the germline ends. The sample comes from a study of OX40 agonist ivuxolimab in advanced cancers. Method: immunoSEQ multiplex PCR; TCRdb's copy keeps in-frame clones and lacks some. The data contain about 39,000 clones, 90% to 95% of them singletons. Excluded were patients having autoimmune disease history or systemic immunosuppression. Here the sequenced sample was CD4+ or CD8+ T cells sorted from blood, taken in a trial of the OX40 agonist ivuxolimab. The rearrangement joins TRBV19 to TRBJ1-4; D is ambiguous. The receptor's source is an adult with an advanced solid tumor such as melanoma, head and neck, liver or kidney cancer. The chain's CDR3 is CASSIFGATNEKLFF. CDR3 DNA: TGTGCCAGTAGTATTTTCGGAGCAACTAATGAAAAACTGTTTTTT.